Below, 27 T cell receptor beta chains from the same sample are listed, as sequenced in a study of T cells in Graves' hyperthyroidism and ophthalmopathy (dated by TCRdb to the late 2010s). The library came from multiplex PCR. The run used an Illumina HiSeq 2000. Amplification of TCR beta CDR3 regions was carried out from RNA transcripts. The first round of RT-PCR for the TCR CDR3 was performed with the HTBI primer set and the Qiagen OneStep RT-PCR kit. TCRdb reprocessed the public reads (quality trimming at Q25 with fastp, clone calling with MiXCR) and kept in-frame beta chains. Duplicate CDR3 protein sequences are folded into a single record with the most common DNA and genes. This sample has about 360,000 distinct CDR3 sequences in its table, and roughly an eighth of those were observed once. The ten most abundant clones make up roughly 8.3% of the sample. The sample comprised blood. The receptors stem from a woman between 18 and 29 years old with Graves' hyperthyroidism.

This clonotype was recorded many times. The chain links TRBV20-1 to TRBJ2-2, with D unresolved. The CDR3 has 13 residues. Germline V lookup: CDR1 DFQATT, CDR2 SNEGSKA (reference sequence). V lost 7 bases and J lost 7, with 16 bases in between. The CDR3 DNA reads as TGCAGTGTCCCCCCAGTTTCCGGCGGGGAGCTGTTTTTT. Protein sequence: CSVPPVSGGELFF.

This clonotype has just a few counts. V is TRBV20-1 and J is TRBJ2-2; the D gene is possibly TRBD1 (6 bases). Trimming pared 3 bases from V and 6 bases from J, leaving 17 bases between. Germline CDR1 DFQATT, CDR2 SNEGSKA (reference sequence). The CDR3 loop spans 15 amino acids. DNA of the CDR3: TGCAGTGCTAGGTTATCGGCAGGGGTCCCCGGGGAGCTGTTTTTT. It codes for CSARLSAGVPGELFF.

In this sample, this clonotype turned up many times. The chain uses TRBV2 and TRBJ2-6; D is ambiguous. The CDR3 has 14 amino acids. V lost 7 bases, J lost 1 base, and 8 bases lay in between. Germline V gene data show CDR1 as SNHLY and CDR2 as FYNNEI. DNA of the CDR3: TGTGCCAGCATTGGCGGATCTGGGGCCAACGTCCTGACTTTC. It specifies CASIGGSGANVLTF.

A word on this clonotype: This sequence may be a read error, since a much larger clone differs from it by one base. The chain links TRBV7-2 to TRBJ2-7; D might be TRBD1 (6 bases). Per the germline V gene, CDR1 is SGHTA and CDR2 is FQGNSA. This CDR3 contains 14 residues. Trimming took off 1 base at V and 3 bases at J, with 10 bases between the two ends. The CDR3 nucleotides are TGTGCCAGCAGCTTAGGGGGGCCGCGCTACGAGCAGTACTTC. Translating gives CASSLGGPRYEQYF.

This clonotype was detected many times. The chain recombines TRBV27 with TRBJ2-1; 10 nucleotides align to TRBD2. The CDR3 has 14 amino acids. The germline gives CDR1 MNHEY, CDR2 SMNVEV (reference sequence). V shed 4 bases and J 4 bases; nucleotides not matched to a gene: 1. CDR3 sequence (DNA): TGTGCCAGCAGTTCTAGCGGGGGATACAATGAGCAGTTCTTC. It specifies CASSSSGGYNEQFF.

Only a few counts were recorded for this clonotype. This chain connects TRBV10-3 to TRBJ2-1; possibly TRBD2 for D (6 bases). This CDR3 has 16 amino acids. The ends were cut back, 6 bases at V and 3 bases at J, with 18 bases in the middle. From germline, CDR1 is ENHRY and CDR2 SYGVKD. CDR3 sequence reads: CAISTSWGVGYNEQFF. The CDR3 DNA is TGTGCCATCAGCACCTCTTGGGGGGTTGGCTACAATGAGCAGTTCTTC.

This clonotype occurred many times. This rearrangement joins TRBV5-5 to TRBJ2-3; D may match TRBD1 or TRBD2 (6 bases each). The CDR3 is 16 residues long. Looked up from germline, CDR1 is SGHKS and CDR2 is YYEKEE (reference sequence). Trimming pared 4 bases from V and 2 bases from J, leaving 17 bases between. CDR3 nucleotides: TGTGCCAGCAGCGTTACCCGGGGGCGGTACACAGATACGCAGTATTTT. Translation: CASSVTRGRYTDTQYF.

This clonotype was detected ten times or more. The rearrangement uses TRBV6-1 and TRBJ2-1; 9 positions match TRBD1. CDR1 and CDR2 from the germline V gene are MNHNS and SASEGT. The CDR3 runs 15 residues. V lost 7 bases and J lost 6; bases outside the gene matches: 10. The CDR3: CASTEGQGSFNEQFF. The CDR3 DNA is TGTGCCAGCACCGAGGGACAGGGCAGCTTCAATGAGCAGTTCTTC.

In its sample, this clonotype was seen many times. The rearrangement joins TRBV6-6 to TRBJ2-1; possible D gene TRBD1, 5 bases. Trimming cost V 2 bases and J 2 bases, with 10 bases left between them. Germline loops: CDR1 MNHNY, CDR2 SVGAGI (reference sequence). CDR3 length: 15 amino acids. The CDR3 loop reads CASSYGAGTYNEQFF. CDR3 bases: TGTGCCAGCAGTTACGGGGCAGGGACCTACAATGAGCAGTTCTTC.

Points on this clonotype: This clone may be a read error of a much larger clone one base away. This rearrangement joins TRBV9 to TRBJ2-1, with 8 bases that match TRBD2. CDR1 is SGDLS, CDR2 YYNGEE, per germline. The CDR3 sequence is 16 residues long. The CDR3 loop reads CASSVDAAGDMDEQSF. As DNA, the CDR3 is TGTGCCAGCAGCGTAGATGCAGCGGGAGATATGGATGAGCAGTCCTTC.

Notes on this clonotype: This may arise from a read error, as a much more abundant clone is one base away. The J gene is TRBJ1-1, the V gene TRBV20-1; TRBD1 is a possible D gene (5 bases). V gave up 6 bases and J gave up 0 bases, with 14 bases separating them. CDR1 is DFQATT and CDR2 is SNEGSKA in the germline V gene (reference sequence). The CDR3 contains 14 residues. CDR3 in amino acids: CSARGEGLNTEAFF. In DNA form, the CDR3 reads TGCAGTGCGCGAGGGGAAGGTCTGAACACTGAAGCTTTCTTT.

The V gene is TRBV20-1, the J gene TRBJ1-2, with a tentative D call TRBD1 (5 bases). CDR3 length: 12 amino acids. Trimming pared 6 bases from V and 2 bases from J, leaving 10 bases between. In germline, CDR1 is DFQATT, CDR2 SNEGSKA (reference sequence). CDR3 sequence (DNA): TGCAGTGCGGGGGAGAGGAACTATGGCTACACCTTC. Its protein product is CSAGERNYGYTF.

As for this clonotype: Compared with germline, one end of the junction differs, possibly owing to a read error. This sequence joins TRBV19 and TRBJ2-7; perhaps TRBD2 as D (6 bases). Germline lookup yields CDR1 LNHDA and CDR2 SQIVND (reference sequence). This CDR3 contains 15 residues. CDR3 nucleotides: TGTGCCAGTAGTATGGGTTCGTTCGGGAGCAACGAGCACTACTTC. Translation: CASSMGSFGSNEHYF.

This clonotype was counted ten times or more. V is TRBV6-1 and J is TRBJ2-7; D possibly corresponds to TRBD2 (6 bases). The ends were cut back, 3 bases at V and 4 bases at J, with 13 bases in the middle. CDR1 is MNHNS, CDR2 SASEGT, per germline. The CDR3 extends over 14 amino acids. CDR3 loop: CASSDGGISYEQYF. Written as DNA, the CDR3 is TGTGCCAGCAGTGACGGGGGAATCAGTTACGAGCAGTACTTC.

This clonotype showed up many times. The gene calls are TRBV6-8 and TRBJ2-7, with D perhaps TRBD1 (6 bases). The germline V gene encodes CDR1 MNHGY and CDR2 SAAAGT. V was cut by 4 bases and J by 4 bases, with 17 bases left in between. This CDR3 contains 15 residues. CDR3 loop: CASSSPPQGKYEQYF. CDR3 sequence (DNA): TGTGCCAGCAGTTCCCCCCCGCAGGGGAAATACGAGCAGTACTTC.

This clonotype was picked up many times. V usage is TRBV5-8 and J usage is TRBJ1-1; D might be TRBD1 (5 bases). Germline V gene lookup returns CDR1 SGHTS and CDR2 YDEGEE. Trimming took 4 bases from V and 4 from J, leaving 17 bases between them. This CDR3 spans 15 amino acids. CDR3 sequence: CASSPGGLVGTEAFF. CDR3 bases: TGTGCCAGCAGCCCGGGGGGACTTGTGGGCACTGAAGCTTTCTTT.

This clonotype has more than one count but fewer than ten. In nucleotides, the CDR3 is TGTGCCAGCAGTTTAGGGACAGGGGAGGGAAACACCATATATTTT. This gives the protein CASSLGTGEGNTIYF. This chain connects TRBV12-3 or TRBV12-4 to TRBJ1-3; 9 bases line up with TRBD1. Unmatched junction bases numbered 2, after V lost 1 base and J lost 4 bases. The CDR3 has 15 residues.

There are a few counts of this clonotype. J is TRBJ2-3 and V is TRBV9; TRBD1 is a possible D gene (6 bases). CDR3 length equals 15 residues. V lost 0 bases, J lost 4 bases, and 12 bases lay in between. Germline CDR1 and CDR2: SGDLS and YYNGEE. CDR3 DNA sequence: TGTGCCAGCAGCGTAGGGCCAGGGGAAGCAGATACGCAGTATTTT. Translated: CASSVGPGEADTQYF.

This clonotype was seen repeatedly, ten times or more. The chain joins TRBV6-2 or TRBV6-3 to TRBJ1-2, with a weak D call TRBD1 (6 bases). The V gene's germline CDR1 is MNHEY and CDR2 SVGEGT. CDR3 length equals 15 residues. Trimming shortened V by 8 bases and J by 1 base, and 17 bases separated the two germline ends. CDR3 loop: CASGGGAESNYGYTF. DNA of the CDR3: TGTGCCAGCGGGGGCGGCGCGGAGAGTAACTATGGCTACACCTTC.

This clonotype was detected only a few times. This sequence joins TRBV5-1 and TRBJ2-7; 12 bases match TRBD1. Germline-derived CDR1 and CDR2 are SGHRS and YFSETQ. Germline trimming cut 4 bases from V and 7 bases from J; bases unmatched to any gene: 9. There are 15 residues in the CDR3. The CDR3 is CASSEPGQGAREQYF. DNA for the CDR3: TGCGCCAGCAGCGAACCGGGACAGGGGGCGCGGGAGCAGTACTTC.

This clonotype showed up many times. The rearrangement joins TRBV2 to TRBJ2-5; D possibly matches TRBD1 or TRBD2 (5 bases each). Per the germline V gene, CDR1 is SNHLY and CDR2 is FYNNEI. V lost 7 bases to trimming and J lost 2 bases, with 14 bases between them. The CDR3 is 14 amino acids. CDR3 in DNA: TGTGCCAGCATCCCGGGACGGCAACAAGAGACCCAGTACTTC. Protein: CASIPGRQQETQYF.

This clonotype was seen only a few times. This chain connects TRBV24-1 to TRBJ2-2; 7 positions agree with TRBD2. The junction had 12 bases not matched to a gene; V was cut back by 6 bases and J by 3 bases. This CDR3 is 17 amino acids long. CDR1 and CDR2 (germline): KGHDR, SFDVKD. This chain's CDR3 is CATSITFGGIDTGELFF. DNA of the CDR3: TGTGCCACCAGTATAACCTTCGGGGGGATCGACACCGGGGAGCTGTTTTTT.

This clonotype came up many times. In DNA form, the CDR3 reads TGTGCCAGCAGCGCCAGGACGGGGGCTTACAATGAGCAGTTCTTC. Protein: CASSARTGAYNEQFF. The rearrangement joins TRBV3-1 to TRBJ2-1; D assignment may be TRBD1 or TRBD2 (6 bases each). CDR3 length: 15 residues. In germline, CDR1 is LGHDT, CDR2 YNNKEL (reference sequence). V dropped 5 bases and J dropped 4 bases, with 15 bases sitting between them.

This clonotype has a count of ten or more. The V call is TRBV2, the J call TRBJ2-7; D is possibly TRBD2 (6 bases). This CDR3 contains 14 residues. Germline CDR1 reads SNHLY; CDR2 reads FYNNEI. V gave up 3 bases and J gave up 6 bases, with 15 bases separating them. The CDR3, as DNA: TGTGCCAGCAGTGAGAGGGAGGCCCCCTCCGAGCAGTACTTC. Amino acid sequence: CASSEREAPSEQYF. Using reference TRBV2 and TRBJ2-7 for the parts outside the CDR3, the full variable domain is EPEVTQTPSHQVTQMGQEVILRCVPISNHLYFYWYRQILGQKVEFLVSFYNNEISEKSEIFDDQFSVERPDGSNFTLKIRSTKLEDSAMYFCASSEREAPSEQYFGPGTRLTVT.

In its sample, this clonotype was seen many times. The J gene is TRBJ2-7, the V gene TRBV24-1; 10 nucleotides align to TRBD2. Germline CDR1 reads KGHDR; CDR2 reads SFDVKD. The CDR3 covers 15 residues. The V and J ends lost 4 bases and 3 bases, in that order; junction bases with no gene match: 5. CDR3 DNA: TGTGCCACCAGTGAGCTAGCGGGAGTCGGCTACGAGCAGTACTTC. Translated, it gives CATSELAGVGYEQYF.

At least ten counts were recorded for this clonotype. The chain recombines TRBV6-1 with TRBJ2-7, with D unresolved. The ends were cut back, 4 bases at V and 2 bases at J, with 15 bases in the middle. In germline, CDR1 is MNHNS, CDR2 SASEGT. This CDR3 contains 15 residues. The CDR3 is CASSAVGPTPYEQYF. The CDR3 DNA reads TGTGCCAGCAGTGCGGTAGGACCGACTCCCTACGAGCAGTACTTC.

This clonotype was recorded many times. The rearrangement links TRBV11-2 to TRBJ2-2; 9 bases fit TRBD1. V trimming: 5 bases; J trimming: 6 bases; junction bases outside the gene matches: 10. The germline CDR1 and CDR2 sequences are SGHAT and FQNNGV. This CDR3 has 16 amino acids. The CDR3 nucleotides read TGTGCCAGCAGCAGGGGACAGGGAGTTTCGGCCGGGGAGCTGTTTTTT. Protein product: CASSRGQGVSAGELFF.